This T cell receptor (beta chain) was profiled in a study of cytomegalovirus exposure and HLA in healthy donors. In the PCR, 60 Vbeta and 13 Jbeta primers were used. The repertoire was sequenced with immunoSEQ multiplex PCR; TCRdb's copy has only in-frame clones and lacks some. The sample includes over 70,000 clones, roughly 70% of them seen just once. For this clone: Its specificity is not known.

Overall study findings and caveats: For TCR beta chains, V- and J-gene trimming was later linked to a missense DCLRE1C variant. Sequencing artifact likely explains a cluster of highly shared sequence variants.

With 5 bases removed from V and 0 bases from J, the gap between germline ends came to 10 bases. The germline gives CDR1 KGHSY, CDR2 FQNENV. The CDR3 has 15 amino acids. This TCR was recovered from a man aged 25 to 40 in good health and CMV-seronegative. The rearrangement uses TRBV16 and TRBJ1-4; no reliable D call. The specimen sequenced was PBMCs. The CDR3 here is CASSATTTTNEKLFF. The CDR3, as DNA: TGTGCCAGCAGCGCGACGACAACAACTAATGAAAAACTGTTTTTT.